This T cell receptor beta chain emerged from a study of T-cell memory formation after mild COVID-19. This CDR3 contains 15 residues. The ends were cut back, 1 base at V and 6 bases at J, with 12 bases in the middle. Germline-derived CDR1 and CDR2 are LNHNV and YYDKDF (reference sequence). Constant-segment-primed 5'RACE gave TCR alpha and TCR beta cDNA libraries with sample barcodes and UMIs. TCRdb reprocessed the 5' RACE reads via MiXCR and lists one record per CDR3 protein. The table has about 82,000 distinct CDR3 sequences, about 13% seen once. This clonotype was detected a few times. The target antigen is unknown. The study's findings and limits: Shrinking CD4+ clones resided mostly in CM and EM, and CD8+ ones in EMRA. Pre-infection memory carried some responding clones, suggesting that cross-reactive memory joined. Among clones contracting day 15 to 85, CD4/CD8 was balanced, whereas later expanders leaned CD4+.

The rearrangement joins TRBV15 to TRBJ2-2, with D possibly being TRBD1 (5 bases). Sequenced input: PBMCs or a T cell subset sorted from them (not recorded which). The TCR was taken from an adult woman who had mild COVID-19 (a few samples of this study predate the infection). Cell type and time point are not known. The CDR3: CATSRAREGAGELFF. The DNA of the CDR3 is TGTGCCACCAGCAGAGCGAGAGAAGGGGCCGGGGAGCTGTTTTTT.